This TCR beta chain was retrieved from a study of cytomegalovirus exposure and HLA in healthy donors. As for the study in general: Drawn from HLA-typed donors, around 85 million unique TCRs were held in an early data release. Researchers found that approximately 77% of almost 400 genotyped donors fell within the Caucasian-associated ancestry cluster.

Comment on this clone: The antigen is unknown.

Amplification used 60 Vbeta primers and 13 Jbeta primers. TCRdb's copy holds only in-frame clones and misses some; the assay was immunoSEQ multiplex PCR. Its table records some 72,000 clones. The study, taken as a whole, reports: Earlier findings revealed that most TCR beta V segments proved productive either about 87% or about 30% of the time.

The V gene's germline CDR1 is PRHDT and CDR2 FYEKMQ (reference sequence). The J segment lost 5 bases and the V segment lost 6 bases, leaving 7 bases of the junction unmatched. CDR3 length: 15 amino acids. The rearrangement uses TRBV13 and TRBJ1-6; TRBD1 matches 7 bases. The sample taken for sequencing was PBMCs. This TCR was recovered from a middle-aged man in good health and CMV-seronegative. As DNA, the CDR3 is TGTGCCAGCAGTTTGGAGGGGGCCCATAATTCACCCCTCCACTTT. It codes for CASSLEGAHNSPLHF.